This T cell receptor (beta chain) comes out of a study of cytomegalovirus exposure and HLA in healthy donors. Findings of the study overall: A further, later analysis showed that HLA-associated TCR beta chains (compared with equally common others) were more clonally expanded. TCR beta V- and J-gene trimming, according to a later analysis, was linked to a missense DCLRE1C variant.

As concerns this clone: The antigen is undetermined.

PCR used 60 Vbeta primers and 13 Jbeta primers. This table comes from immunoSEQ multiplex PCR, and its TCRdb copy is limited to in-frame clones, with some not included. The table shows fewer than 200,000 clones, with 70% to 85% occurring only once. This clonotype originated in a human donor in good health. The sample consisted of PBMCs.

The chain's CDR3 is CASSLSQGVGGELFF. The CDR3 nucleotides are TGCGCCAGCAGCTTGAGCCAGGGGGTCGGCGGGGAGCTGTTTTTT. The V and J genes are TRBV5-1 and TRBJ2-2, with 7 positions matching TRBD1. J was trimmed by 7 bases and V by 1 base; bases with no gene match: 7. The CDR3 consists of 15 residues. CDR1 and CDR2 from the germline V gene are SGHRS and YFSETQ.